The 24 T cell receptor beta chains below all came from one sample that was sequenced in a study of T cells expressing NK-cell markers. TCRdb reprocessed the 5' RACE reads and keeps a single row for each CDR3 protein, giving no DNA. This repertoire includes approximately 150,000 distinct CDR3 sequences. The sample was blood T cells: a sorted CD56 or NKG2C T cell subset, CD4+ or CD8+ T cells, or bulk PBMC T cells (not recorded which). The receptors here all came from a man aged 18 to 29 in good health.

The CDR3 sequence: CASSHKGGSHTGELFF. The rearrangement uses TRBV4-3 and TRBJ2-2; the TCRdb call, TRBD2, lacks DNA for checking. CDR1 LGHNA and CDR2 YSLEER come from the germline V gene. CDR3 length equals 16 residues.

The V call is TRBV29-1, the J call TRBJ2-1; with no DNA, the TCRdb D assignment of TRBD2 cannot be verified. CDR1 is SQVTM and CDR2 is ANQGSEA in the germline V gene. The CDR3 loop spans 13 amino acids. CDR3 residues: CSVVLAGGYEQFF.

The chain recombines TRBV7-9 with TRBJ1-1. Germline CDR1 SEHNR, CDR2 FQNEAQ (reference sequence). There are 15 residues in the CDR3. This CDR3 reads CASSSEEGGYTEAFF.

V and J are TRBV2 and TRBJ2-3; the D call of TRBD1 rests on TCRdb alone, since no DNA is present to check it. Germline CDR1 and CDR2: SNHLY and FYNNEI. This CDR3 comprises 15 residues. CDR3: CASKAGTGPIDTQYF.

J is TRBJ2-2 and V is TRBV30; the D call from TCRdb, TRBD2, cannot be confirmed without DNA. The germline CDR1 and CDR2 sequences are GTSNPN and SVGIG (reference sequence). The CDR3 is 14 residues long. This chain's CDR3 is CAWKVQGRTGELFF.

CDR3 residues: CATQAGGTGELFF. This rearrangement joins TRBV19 to TRBJ2-2; TCRdb lists TRBD2, though no DNA is available to test this call. The CDR3 totals 13 residues. From germline, CDR1 is LNHDA and CDR2 SQIVND (reference sequence).

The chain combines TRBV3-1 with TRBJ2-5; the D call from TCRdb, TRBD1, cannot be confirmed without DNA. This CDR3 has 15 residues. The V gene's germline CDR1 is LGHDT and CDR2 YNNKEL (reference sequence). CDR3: CASSQVTAGDETQYF.

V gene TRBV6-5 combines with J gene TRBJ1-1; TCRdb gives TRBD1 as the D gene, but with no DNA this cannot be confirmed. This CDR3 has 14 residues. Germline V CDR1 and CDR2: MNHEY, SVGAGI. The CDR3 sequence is CASSYSRTVTEAFF.

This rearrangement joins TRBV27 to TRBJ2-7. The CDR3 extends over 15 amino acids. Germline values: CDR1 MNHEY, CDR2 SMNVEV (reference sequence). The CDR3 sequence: CASSFSEGYSYEQYF.

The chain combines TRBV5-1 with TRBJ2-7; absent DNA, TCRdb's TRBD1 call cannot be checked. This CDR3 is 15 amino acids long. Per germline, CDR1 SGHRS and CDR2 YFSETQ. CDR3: CASSLYQGTSYEQYF.

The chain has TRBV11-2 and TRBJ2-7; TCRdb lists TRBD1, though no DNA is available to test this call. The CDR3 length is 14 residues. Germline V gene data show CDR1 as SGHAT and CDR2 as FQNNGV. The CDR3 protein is CASSWDRDPYEQYF.

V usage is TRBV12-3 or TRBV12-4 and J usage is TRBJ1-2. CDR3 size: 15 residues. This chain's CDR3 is CASSSQKRGPNGYTF.

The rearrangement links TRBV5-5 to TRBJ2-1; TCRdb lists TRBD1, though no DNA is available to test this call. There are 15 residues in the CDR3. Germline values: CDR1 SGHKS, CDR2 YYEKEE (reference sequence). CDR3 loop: CASSFEVRGGNEQFF. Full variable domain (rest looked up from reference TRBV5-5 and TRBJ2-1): DAGVTQSPTHLIKTRGQQVTLRCSPISGHKSVSWYQQVLGQGPQFIFQYYEKEERGRGNFPDRFSARQFPNYSSELNVNALLLGDSALYLCASSFEVRGGNEQFFGPGTRLTVL.

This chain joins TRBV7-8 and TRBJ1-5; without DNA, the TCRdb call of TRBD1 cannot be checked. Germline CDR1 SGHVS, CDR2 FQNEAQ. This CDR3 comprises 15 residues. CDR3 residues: CASRQGAVWNQPQHF. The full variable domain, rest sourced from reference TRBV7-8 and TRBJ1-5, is GAGVSQSPRYKVAKRGQDVALRCDPISGHVSLFWYQQALGQGPEFLTYFQNEAQLDKSGLPSDRFFAERPEGSVSTLKIQRTQQEDSAVYLCASRQGAVWNQPQHFGDGTRLSIL.

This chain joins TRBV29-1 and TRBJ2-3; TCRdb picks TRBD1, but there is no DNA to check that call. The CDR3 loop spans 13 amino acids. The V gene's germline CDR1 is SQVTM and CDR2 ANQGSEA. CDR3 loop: CSVDWGSQDTQYF.

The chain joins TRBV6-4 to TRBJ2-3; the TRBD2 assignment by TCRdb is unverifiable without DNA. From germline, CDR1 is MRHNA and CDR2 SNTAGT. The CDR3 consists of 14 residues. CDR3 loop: CASSDLGPAGTQYF.

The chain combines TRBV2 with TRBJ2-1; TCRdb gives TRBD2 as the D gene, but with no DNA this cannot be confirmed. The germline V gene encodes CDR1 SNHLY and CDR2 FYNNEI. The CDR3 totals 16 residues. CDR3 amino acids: CASSDITSGNYNEQFF.

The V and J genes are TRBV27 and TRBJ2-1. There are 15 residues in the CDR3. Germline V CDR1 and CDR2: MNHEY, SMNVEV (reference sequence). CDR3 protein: CASSFLGRSYNEQFF.

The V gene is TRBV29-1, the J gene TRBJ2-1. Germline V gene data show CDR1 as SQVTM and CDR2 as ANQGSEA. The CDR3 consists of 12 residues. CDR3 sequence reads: CSAGPSYNEQFF.

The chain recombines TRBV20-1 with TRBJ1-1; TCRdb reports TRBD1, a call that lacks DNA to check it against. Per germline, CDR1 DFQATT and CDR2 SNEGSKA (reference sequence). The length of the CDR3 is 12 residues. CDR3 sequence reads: CSARTGFPEAFF.

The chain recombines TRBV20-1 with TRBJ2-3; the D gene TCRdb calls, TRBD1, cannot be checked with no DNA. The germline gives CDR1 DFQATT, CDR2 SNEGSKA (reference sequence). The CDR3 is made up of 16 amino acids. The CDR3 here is CSARDLAGGIADTQYF.

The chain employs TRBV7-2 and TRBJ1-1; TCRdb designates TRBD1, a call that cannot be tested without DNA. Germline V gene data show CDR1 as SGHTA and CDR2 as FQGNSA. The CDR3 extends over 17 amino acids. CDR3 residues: CASSLVAGEGRGLEAFF.

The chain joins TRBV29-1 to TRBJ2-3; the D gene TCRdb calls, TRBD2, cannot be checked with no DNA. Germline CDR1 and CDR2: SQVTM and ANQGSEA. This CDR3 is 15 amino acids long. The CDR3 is CSVTTSGMRLGTQYF.

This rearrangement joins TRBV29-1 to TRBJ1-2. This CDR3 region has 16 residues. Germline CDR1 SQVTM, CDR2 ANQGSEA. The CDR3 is CSVDLGGSEGNYGYTF.